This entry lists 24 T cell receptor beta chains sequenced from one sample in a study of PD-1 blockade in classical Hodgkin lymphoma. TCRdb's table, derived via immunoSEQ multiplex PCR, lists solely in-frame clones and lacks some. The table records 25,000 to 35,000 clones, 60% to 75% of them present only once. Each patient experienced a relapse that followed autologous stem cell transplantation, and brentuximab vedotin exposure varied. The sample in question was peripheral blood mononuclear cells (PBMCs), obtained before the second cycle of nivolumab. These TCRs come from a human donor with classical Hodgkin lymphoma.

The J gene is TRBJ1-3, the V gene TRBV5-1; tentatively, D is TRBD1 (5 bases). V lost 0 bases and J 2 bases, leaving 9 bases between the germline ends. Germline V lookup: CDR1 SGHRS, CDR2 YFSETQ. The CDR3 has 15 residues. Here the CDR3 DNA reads TGCGCCAGCAGCTTGGCCGGGGCGGCTGGAAACACCATATATTTT. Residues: CASSLAGAAGNTIYF.

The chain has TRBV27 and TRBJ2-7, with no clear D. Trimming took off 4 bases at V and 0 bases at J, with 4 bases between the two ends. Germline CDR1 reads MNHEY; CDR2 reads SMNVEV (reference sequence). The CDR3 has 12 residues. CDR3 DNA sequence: TGTGCCAGCAGTTCCCGCTCCTACGAGCAGTACTTC. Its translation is CASSSRSYEQYF.

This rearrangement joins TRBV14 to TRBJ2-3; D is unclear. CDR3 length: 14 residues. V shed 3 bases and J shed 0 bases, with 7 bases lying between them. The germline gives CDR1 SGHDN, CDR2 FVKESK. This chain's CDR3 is CASSHGQSTDTQYF. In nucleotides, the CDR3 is TGTGCCAGCAGCCACGGGCAGAGCACAGATACGCAGTATTTT. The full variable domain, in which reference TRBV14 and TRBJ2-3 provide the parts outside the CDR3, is EAGVTQFPSHSVIEKGQTVTLRCDPISGHDNLYWYRRVMGKEIKFLLHFVKESKQDESGMPNNRFLAERTGGTYSTLKVQPAELEDSGVYFCASSHGQSTDTQYFGPGTRLTVL.

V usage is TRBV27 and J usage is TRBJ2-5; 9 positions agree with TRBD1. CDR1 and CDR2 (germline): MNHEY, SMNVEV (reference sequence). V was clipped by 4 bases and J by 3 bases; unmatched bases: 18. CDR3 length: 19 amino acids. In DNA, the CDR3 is TGTGCCAGCAGTTCTATGTGGGGCTTGGGGGACAGGGATAAAGAGACCCAGTACTTC. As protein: CASSSMWGLGDRDKETQYF.

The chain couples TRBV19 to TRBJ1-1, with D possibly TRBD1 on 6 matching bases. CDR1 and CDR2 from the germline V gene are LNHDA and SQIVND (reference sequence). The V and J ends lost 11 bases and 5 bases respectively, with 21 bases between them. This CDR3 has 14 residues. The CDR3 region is CAAGGGAKETEAFF. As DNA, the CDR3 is TGTGCCGCGGGGGGGGGCGCGAAGGAAACTGAAGCTTTCTTT.

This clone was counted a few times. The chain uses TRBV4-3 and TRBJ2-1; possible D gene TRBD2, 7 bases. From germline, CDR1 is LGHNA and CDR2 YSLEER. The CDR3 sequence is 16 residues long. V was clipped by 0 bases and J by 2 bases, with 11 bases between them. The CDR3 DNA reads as TGCGCCAGCAGCCAAGATGTAGGGGGGGCCTACAATGAGCAGTTCTTC. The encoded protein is CASSQDVGGAYNEQFF.

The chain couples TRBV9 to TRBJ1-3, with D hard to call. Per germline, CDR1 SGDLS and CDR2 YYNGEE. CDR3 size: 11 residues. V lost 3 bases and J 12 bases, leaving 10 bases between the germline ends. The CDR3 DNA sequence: TGTGCCAGCAGCGCACAAGACGGCATATATTTT. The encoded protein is CASSAQDGIYF.

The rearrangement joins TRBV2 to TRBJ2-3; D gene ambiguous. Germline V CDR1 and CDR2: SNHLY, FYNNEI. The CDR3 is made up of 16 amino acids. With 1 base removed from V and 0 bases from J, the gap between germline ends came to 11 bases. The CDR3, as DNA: TGTGCCAGCAGTGAAGGACACCTCTGGAGCACAGATACGCAGTATTTT. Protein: CASSEGHLWSTDTQYF.

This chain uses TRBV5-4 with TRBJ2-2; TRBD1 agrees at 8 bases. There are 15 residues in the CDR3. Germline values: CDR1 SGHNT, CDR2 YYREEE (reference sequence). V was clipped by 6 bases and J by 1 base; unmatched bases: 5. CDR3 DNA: TGTGCCAGCACCAGACAGGGGAGGAACACCGGGGAGCTGTTTTTT. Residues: CASTRQGRNTGELFF.

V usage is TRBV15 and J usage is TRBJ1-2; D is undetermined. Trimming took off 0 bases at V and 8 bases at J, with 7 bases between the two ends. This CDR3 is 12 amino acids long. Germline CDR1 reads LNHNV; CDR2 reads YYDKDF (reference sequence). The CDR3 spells CATSRDSWGYTF. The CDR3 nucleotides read TGTGCCACCAGCAGAGATAGTTGGGGCTACACCTTC.

CDR3: CASSLVGGHKVPYEQYF. The CDR3 nucleotides read TGTGCCAGCAGCTTAGTCGGGGGACATAAGGTACCCTACGAGCAGTACTTC. The V call is TRBV7-9, the J call TRBJ2-7; D tentatively fits TRBD1 or TRBD2 (6 bases each). Germline lookup yields CDR1 SEHNR and CDR2 FQNEAQ (reference sequence). The ends were cut back, 1 base at V and 2 bases at J, with 18 bases in the middle. The CDR3 consists of 17 residues. Full variable domain (missing parts from reference TRBV7-9 and TRBJ2-7): DTGVSQNPRHKITKRGQNVTFRCDPISEHNRLYWYRQTLGQGPEFLTYFQNEAQLEKSRLLSDRFSAERPKGSFSTLEIQRTEQGDSAMYLCASSLVGGHKVPYEQYFGPGTRLTVT.

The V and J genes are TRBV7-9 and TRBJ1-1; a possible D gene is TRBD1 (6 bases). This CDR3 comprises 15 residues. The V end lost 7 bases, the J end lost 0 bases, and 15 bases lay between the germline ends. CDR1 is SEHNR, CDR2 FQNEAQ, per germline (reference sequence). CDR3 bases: TGTGCCAGCATAGACAGGAATGGGATGAACACTGAAGCTTTCTTT. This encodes CASIDRNGMNTEAFF.

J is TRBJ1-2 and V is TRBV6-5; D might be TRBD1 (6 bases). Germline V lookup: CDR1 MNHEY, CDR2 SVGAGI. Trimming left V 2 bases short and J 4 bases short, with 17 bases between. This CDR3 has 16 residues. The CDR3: CASSYTTGWRSYGYTF. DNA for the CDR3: TGTGCCAGCAGTTACACGACAGGATGGAGGAGCTATGGCTACACCTTC.

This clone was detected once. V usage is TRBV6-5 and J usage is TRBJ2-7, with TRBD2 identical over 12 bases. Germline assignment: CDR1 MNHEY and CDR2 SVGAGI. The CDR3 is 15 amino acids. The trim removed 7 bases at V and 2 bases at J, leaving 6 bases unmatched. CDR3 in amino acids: CASTPTSGGTYEQYF. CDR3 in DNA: TGTGCCAGCACCCCGACTAGCGGGGGCACCTACGAGCAGTACTTC.

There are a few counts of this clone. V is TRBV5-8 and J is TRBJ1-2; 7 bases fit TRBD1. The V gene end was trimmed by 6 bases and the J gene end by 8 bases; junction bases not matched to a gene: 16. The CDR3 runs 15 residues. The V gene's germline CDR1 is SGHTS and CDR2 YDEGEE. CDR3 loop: CASTQRQGGVWGYTF. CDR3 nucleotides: TGTGCCAGCACCCAAAGACAGGGCGGAGTGTGGGGCTACACCTTC.

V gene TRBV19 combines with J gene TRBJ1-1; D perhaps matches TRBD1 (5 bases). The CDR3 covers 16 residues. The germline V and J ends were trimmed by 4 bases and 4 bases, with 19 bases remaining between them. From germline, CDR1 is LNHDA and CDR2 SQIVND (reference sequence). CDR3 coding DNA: TGTGCCAGTAGTACCCCGGGACGTAAAGTGGGCACTGAAGCTTTCTTT. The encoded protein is CASSTPGRKVGTEAFF.

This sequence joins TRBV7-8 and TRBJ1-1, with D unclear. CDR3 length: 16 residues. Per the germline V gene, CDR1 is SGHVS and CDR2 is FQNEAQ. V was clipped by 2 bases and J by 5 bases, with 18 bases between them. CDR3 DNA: TGTGCCAGCAGCTTAATGGGTTTCCAAACTAAAACTGAAGCTTTCTTT. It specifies CASSLMGFQTKTEAFF.

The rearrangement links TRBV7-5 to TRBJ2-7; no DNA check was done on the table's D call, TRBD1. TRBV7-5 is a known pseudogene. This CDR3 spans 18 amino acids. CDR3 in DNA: TGTGCCAGAAGCTTAGTAGCTCGGACAGGGGCCGCCTCTGACGAGCAGTACTTC. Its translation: CARSLVARTGAASDEQYF.

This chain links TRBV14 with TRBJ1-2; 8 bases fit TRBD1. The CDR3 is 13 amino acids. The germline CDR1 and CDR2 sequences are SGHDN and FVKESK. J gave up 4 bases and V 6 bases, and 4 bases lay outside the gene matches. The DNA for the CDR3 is TGTGCCAGCAGTCTTGGACAGGGCTATGGCTACACCTTC. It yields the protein CASSLGQGYGYTF.

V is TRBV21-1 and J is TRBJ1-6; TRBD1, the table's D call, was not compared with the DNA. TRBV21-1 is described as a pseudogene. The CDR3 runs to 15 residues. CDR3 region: CASSKPRDSNSPLHF. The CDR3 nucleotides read TGTGCCAGCAGCAAGCCCCGGGACAGTAATTCACCCCTCCACTTT.

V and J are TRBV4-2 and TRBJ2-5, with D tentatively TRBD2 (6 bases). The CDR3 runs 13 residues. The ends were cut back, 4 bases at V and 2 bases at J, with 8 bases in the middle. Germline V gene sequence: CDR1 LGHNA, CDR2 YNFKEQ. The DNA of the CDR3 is TGTGCCAGCAGCCGCGGGGTTCAAGAGACCCAGTACTTC. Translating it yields CASSRGVQETQYF.

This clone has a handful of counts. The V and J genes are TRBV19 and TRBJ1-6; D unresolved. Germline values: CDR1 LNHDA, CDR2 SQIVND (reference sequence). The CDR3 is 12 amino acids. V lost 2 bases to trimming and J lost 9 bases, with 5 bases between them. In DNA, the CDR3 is TGTGCCAGTAGTATAATGGGTTCACCCCTCCACTTT. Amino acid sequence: CASSIMGSPLHF.

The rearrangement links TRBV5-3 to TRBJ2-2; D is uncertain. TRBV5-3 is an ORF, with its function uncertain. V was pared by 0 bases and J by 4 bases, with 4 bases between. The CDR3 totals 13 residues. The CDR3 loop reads CARSLVVTGELFF. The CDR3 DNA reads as TGTGCCAGAAGCTTGGTTGTCACCGGGGAGCTGTTTTTT.

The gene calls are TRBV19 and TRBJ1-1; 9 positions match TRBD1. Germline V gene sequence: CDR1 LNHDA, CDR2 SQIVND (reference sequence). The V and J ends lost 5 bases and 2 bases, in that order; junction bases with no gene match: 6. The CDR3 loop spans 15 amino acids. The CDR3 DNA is TGTGCCAGTAGTGTCGGGACAGGGCTAAACACTGAAGCTTTCTTT. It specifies CASSVGTGLNTEAFF.